This is a list of T cell receptor beta chains from one sample in a study of metastatic and nonmetastatic thyroid tumors. TCRdb called clones again from the PCR reads with MiXCR. The sample carries about 45,000 clones, less than 5% recorded once. The sequencing input was blood. These receptor sequences come from a female donor with papillary thyroid cancer or a benign thyroid nodule (not recorded which). Some clones in this sample may be carry-over from other donors' samples. CDR3s leave out the opening cysteine and the closing phenylalanine or tryptophan. Clone size is stated in some rows and not others, as once, few, many or a class when expanded.

>TRBJ1-2|TRBV29-1|many
SVERQNANYGYT
>TRBJ2-7|TRBV27|many
ASSFSGLGSYEQY
>TRBJ2-3|TRBV6-1|few
ASSVAASDTQY
>TRBJ2-2|TRBV5-1|many
ASSLFTLTGELF
>TRBJ2-1|TRBV20-1|few
IAGLIGVAGDNEQF
>TRBJ2-2|TRBV24-1|many
ATSSLGGDYTGELF
>TRBJ1-2|TRBV11-2|many
ASSLGTYWGYT
>TRBJ2-7|TRBV6-1|many
ASSYGLAETYEQY
>TRBJ2-5|TRBV6-1|many
ASSEASGSQETQY
>TRBJ1-1|TRBV7-9|many
ASSLRSGDTEAF
>TRBJ1-2|TRBV6-1|NA
ASSAGLGYT
>TRBJ2-7|TRBV6-1|medium-sized
ASSGTGYEQY
>TRBJ2-3|TRBV11-3|many
ASSLMDTDTQY
>TRBJ2-5|TRBV27|many
AGSLFGRQETQY
>TRBJ2-7|TRBV5-1|many
ASSLLSGGLYEQY
>TRBJ1-3|TRBV6-1|many
ASTARAGHSGNTIY
>TRBJ2-2|TRBV7-9|NA
ASSLSGEDTGELF
>TRBJ1-1|TRBV28|NA
ASSLPRRLDLNTEAF
>TRBJ2-5|TRBV6-1|NA
ASVLTGDRETQY
>TRBJ2-5|TRBV4-1|many
ASSQDVGRAETQY
>TRBJ2-1|TRBV24-1|NA
ATGLAGGNEQF
>TRBJ2-2|TRBV7-8|few
ASSLVTNTGELF
>TRBJ1-4|TRBV12-3/TRBV12-4|many
ASSLALYPTGPNEKLF
>TRBJ2-5|TRBV10-2|many
ASSWQGKGETQY
>TRBJ1-1|TRBV19|NA
ASSTGYGEAF
>TRBJ1-2|TRBV27|many
ASSAGQPWVDGYT
>TRBJ2-3|TRBV2|many
ASSFLGQPTDTQY
>TRBJ2-3|TRBV11-3|many
ASAKLLAGADTQY
>TRBJ1-2|TRBV30|NA
AWSEIFRWGQGRPNYGYT
>TRBJ2-3|TRBV4-2|few
ASSQWVLEDTQY
>TRBJ2-1|TRBV9|many
ASSTNRDVESYNEQF
>TRBJ2-7|TRBV6-8|NA
ASSGSTGVEQY
>TRBJ1-2|TRBV2|many
ASSDRVHGYT
>TRBJ2-7|TRBV2|NA
ASSEIRDASYEQY
>TRBJ2-3|TRBV6-4|few
ASSKQGEPTDTQY
>TRBJ1-4|TRBV12-3/TRBV12-4|NA
ASSLPVGKQL
>TRBJ2-5|TRBV4-1|many
ASSPRGGRETQY
>TRBJ2-4|TRBV6-1|few
ASYGERGYQY
>TRBJ2-7|TRBV3-1|many
ASSQGRTSGALYEQY
>TRBJ1-5|TRBV5-1|many
ASTEGGANQPQH
>TRBJ1-5|TRBV6-1|NA
ASSENPRGFQPQH
>TRBJ1-6|TRBV5-1|medium-sized
ASSPRQGESPLH